Below, 10 T cell receptor beta chains from the same sample are listed, as sequenced in a study of blood T cell repertoires in COVID-19. Assay used: immunoSEQ multiplex PCR; TCRdb lists only in-frame clones, some missing. Of tens of thousands of clones detected, 90% appear once; the ten largest clones hold approximately 2.8%. The specimen sequenced was peripheral blood. The receptors originated from a man aged 50-60 years with active COVID-19.

V usage is TRBV21-1 and J usage is TRBJ1-4. TRBV21-1 is a listed pseudogene. The CDR3 sequence is 16 residues long. The chain's CDR3 is CASSTLREKLREKLFF. DNA for the CDR3: TGTGCCAGCAGCACCCTCCGGGAGAAGTTACGGGAAAAACTGTTTTTT.

The rearrangement links TRBV7-6 to TRBJ2-2, with unresolved D. The CDR3 spans 12 residues. V shed 5 bases and J shed 7 bases, with 8 bases lying between them. CDR1 and CDR2 from the germline V gene are SGHVS and FNYEAQ. CDR3 bases: TGTGCCAGCAGCACCCGGGTCGGGGAGCTGTTTTTT. Translating it yields CASSTRVGELFF.

DNA of the CDR3: TGTGCCAGCAGCTTAGCCGCCGGGAGTACCTACGAGCAGTACTTC. Protein sequence: CASSLAAGSTYEQYF. The chain employs TRBV7-2 and TRBJ2-7; D is possibly TRBD2 (6 bases). The CDR3 runs 15 residues. Germline CDR1 reads SGHTA; CDR2 reads FQGNSA. The V and J ends lost 0 bases and 2 bases respectively, with 11 bases between them.

V gene TRBV7-9 combines with J gene TRBJ1-1; TRBD1 might be the D (5 bases). The CDR3 is 14 amino acids. Trimming took off 1 base at V and 12 bases at J, with 18 bases between the two ends. CDR1 and CDR2 from the germline V gene are SEHNR and FQNEAQ (reference sequence). The CDR3, as DNA: TGTGCCAGCAGCTTAGTAGGGCAGGGAAGGAAAACTTTCTTT. Its translation: CASSLVGQGRKTFF.

This rearrangement joins TRBV7-2 to TRBJ1-4; no clear D gene. Germline V CDR1 and CDR2: SGHTA, FQGNSA. This CDR3 has 14 amino acids. V lost 5 bases and J lost 5, with 12 bases in between. CDR3 residues: CASSVGLMNEKLFF. CDR3 nucleotides: TGTGCCAGCAGCGTAGGACTCATGAATGAAAAACTGTTTTTT.

V gene TRBV6-5 combines with J gene TRBJ2-6; no definite D call. Trimming took off 0 bases at V and 4 bases at J, with 7 bases between the two ends. This CDR3 is 15 amino acids long. In germline, CDR1 is MNHEY, CDR2 SVGAGI. The CDR3 sequence: CASSYSRWGANVLTF. CDR3 DNA sequence: TGTGCCAGCAGTTACTCGAGGTGGGGGGCCAACGTCCTGACTTTC.

The V gene is TRBV7-2, the J gene TRBJ2-5; D may be TRBD1 (6 bases). The CDR3 length is 14 residues. Germline lookup yields CDR1 SGHTA and CDR2 FQGNSA. V lost 3 bases and J 5 bases, leaving 13 bases between the germline ends. CDR3 DNA sequence: TGTGCCAGCAGCTTGGGGGCCAGTGCGGAGACCCAGTACTTC. It codes for CASSLGASAETQYF.

CDR3 coding DNA: TGTGCCAGCAGTTTAGCGGGGGTCACAGATACGCAGTATTTT. It is translated as CASSLAGVTDTQYF. This chain links TRBV28 with TRBJ2-3, with 7 bases aligning to TRBD2. The CDR3 is made up of 14 amino acids. The ends lost 2 bases at V and 2 bases at J; junction bases unmatched: 1. In germline, CDR1 is MDHEN, CDR2 SYDVKM.

The V and J genes are TRBV5-5 and TRBJ2-7; 7 bases fit TRBD1. The CDR3 is 15 residues long. The J segment lost 3 bases and the V segment lost 7 bases, leaving 13 bases of the junction unmatched. Germline lookup yields CDR1 SGHKS and CDR2 YYEKEE (reference sequence). CDR3 in amino acids: CASEEEAGGNYEQYF. CDR3 nucleotide sequence: TGTGCCAGCGAGGAAGAGGCAGGGGGAAACTACGAGCAGTACTTC.

This clone is a singleton in its sample. The J gene is TRBJ2-1, the V gene TRBV6-5; TRBD2 agrees at 11 bases. This CDR3 has 16 amino acids. Germline V gives CDR1 MNHEY, CDR2 SVGAGI. V trimming: 2 bases; J trimming: 9 bases; junction bases outside the gene matches: 9. The CDR3 loop is CASSYPVAGGIGEQFF. In DNA form, the CDR3 reads TGTGCCAGCAGTTACCCTGTAGCGGGGGGGATCGGTGAGCAGTTCTTC.